This TCR beta chain was recorded in a study of shared clonotypes between healthy human individuals. Study-wide results and limits: Shared clonotypes across all four donors exceeded non-shared ones in generation probability.

TCRdb's table, derived via immunoSEQ multiplex PCR, lists solely in-frame clones and lacks some. The sample has a few hundred thousand clones, approximately 97% seen once. V lost 3 bases and J 0 bases, leaving 9 bases between the germline ends. This CDR3 contains 15 residues. Germline V gives CDR1 KGHSH, CDR2 LQKENI. Regarding this clone: What it recognizes is unknown.

This sequence originates from a woman aged 25 to 39 in good health. The chain couples TRBV18 to TRBJ2-1; D may be TRBD2 (5 bases). Material: naive CD4+ T cells sorted from blood. Indicated subset: CD45RA+ positively selected. CDR3 sequence: CASSPRLASYNEQFF. The CDR3 nucleotides are TGTGCCAGCTCACCTCGGCTAGCCTCCTACAATGAGCAGTTCTTC.